This entry features one T cell receptor (beta chain) sequence. Antigen unknown. This sample was taken from a study of T cell responses to AZD1222 COVID-19 vaccine. Study observations and caveats: Unmutated variant regions are reportedly the target of nearly half of TCRs that are spike-specific. Mostly white British, mostly female donors; authors suggested clonal diversity may be underestimated. Repertoire sampling was restricted to post-peak T cell response timepoints. Vaccine-associated CD4 TCRs ranged over spike, dominating at 160-218 and 743-854.

The protocol was immunoSEQ multiplex PCR, while the TCRdb copy is restricted to in-frame clones and leaves out a portion. The sample features about 140,000 clones, with around 2.4% in its top ten. In germline, CDR1 is SGHVS, CDR2 FNYEAQ. With V trimmed by 5 bases and J by 6 bases, 10 bases remained unmatched. The CDR3 has 14 amino acids. The chain employs TRBV7-6 and TRBJ2-7; 7 bases match TRBD1. Sequencing was carried out using peripheral blood. The sequence derives from an adult in good health. The CDR3 DNA is TGTGCCAGCAGCCCTTCACAGGGGAGTTCCGAGCAGTACTTC. Amino acids: CASSPSQGSSEQYF.